This T cell receptor (beta chain) derives from a study of early T cells in non-severe SARS-CoV-2 infection. As for the study in general: Whole-blood bulk RNA, unsorted, was sequenced, and chains were unpaired. Study results and caveats: Anti-spike CD8 specificities were favored by VDJdb matching, whose results missed private and CD4 specificities.

The V end was cut by 2 bases, the J end by 9 bases, with 11 bases between. The germline gives CDR1 MDHEN, CDR2 SYDVKM. This CDR3 comprises 13 residues. Concerning this clonotype: The antigen is not known.

Individual cDNA molecules were tagged with unique molecular identifiers. TCRdb ran MiXCR on the 5' RACE reads and lists one entry per CDR3 protein. The sample holds some 90,000 distinct CDR3 sequences, more than 13% seen once. The sequencing input was whole blood. V usage is TRBV28 and J usage is TRBJ2-1; perhaps TRBD2 as D (5 bases). The sequence was obtained from an adult who was a healthcare worker with PCR-confirmed SARS-CoV-2 infection or an uninfected control (not recorded which). The CDR3 bases are TGTGCCAGCAGTTTAGACCGACTAACTGAGCAGTTCTTC. Its protein product is CASSLDRLTEQFF. Using reference TRBV28 and TRBJ2-1 for the parts outside the CDR3, the full variable domain is DVKVTQSSRYLVKRTGEKVFLECVQDMDHENMFWYRQDPGLGLRLIYFSYDVKMKEKGDIPEGYSVSREKKERFSLILESASTNQTSMYLCASSLDRLTEQFFGPGTRLTVL.